These 3 T cell receptor beta chains share one sample of origin, sequenced in a study of T cell changes during pregnancy in multiple sclerosis. The data were produced by immunoSEQ multiplex PCR, yet TCRdb's version contains in-frame clones alone and is incomplete. This table holds roughly 56,000 clones, approximately 85% found once. This sample comprised peripheral blood, obtained in the first trimester of pregnancy. All receptors derive from a female donor with multiple sclerosis, enrolled in a pregnancy study.

The V and J genes are TRBV10-3 and TRBJ1-1, with D maybe TRBD1 (5 bases). The CDR3 extends over 13 amino acids. The V gene's germline CDR1 is ENHRY and CDR2 SYGVKD. The V and J ends lost 3 bases and 2 bases respectively, with 7 bases between them. The CDR3 loop reads CAISEQENTEAFF. CDR3 bases: TGTGCCATCAGTGAACAGGAAAACACTGAAGCTTTCTTT.

This clone was recorded a few times. The DNA for the CDR3 is TGTGCCAGCTCACCGACAGGGTATGGCTACACCTTC. It specifies CASSPTGYGYTF. The J gene is TRBJ1-2, the V gene TRBV18; TRBD1 matches 7 bases. The CDR3 totals 12 residues. J lost 5 bases, V lost 3 bases, and 0 bases had no gene match. The germline V gene has CDR1 KGHSH and CDR2 LQKENI.

This clone was seen a single time. V gene TRBV7-2 combines with J gene TRBJ1-5; TRBD1 matches 8 bases. The V gene end was trimmed by 3 bases and the J gene end by 7 bases; junction bases not matched to a gene: 5. This CDR3 spans 14 amino acids. Germline CDR1 reads SGHTA; CDR2 reads FQGNSA. The CDR3 loop is CASSFGQGLQPQHF. The CDR3 region has the DNA TGTGCCAGCAGCTTTGGACAGGGTCTCCAGCCCCAGCATTTT.